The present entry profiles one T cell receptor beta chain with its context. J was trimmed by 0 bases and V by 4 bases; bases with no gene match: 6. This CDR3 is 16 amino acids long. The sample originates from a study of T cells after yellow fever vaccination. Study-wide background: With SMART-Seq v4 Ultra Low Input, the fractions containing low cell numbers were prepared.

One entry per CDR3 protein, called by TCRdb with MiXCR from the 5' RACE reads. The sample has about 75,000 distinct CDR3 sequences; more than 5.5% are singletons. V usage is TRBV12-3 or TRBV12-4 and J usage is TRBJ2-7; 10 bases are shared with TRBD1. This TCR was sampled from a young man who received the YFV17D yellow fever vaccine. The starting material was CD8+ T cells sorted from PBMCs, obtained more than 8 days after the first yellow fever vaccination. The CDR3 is CASSSFGQGGSYEQYF. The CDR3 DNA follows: TGTGCCAGCAGTTCCTTTGGACAGGGGGGCTCCTACGAGCAGTACTTC.